A selection of T cell receptor beta chains follows, all from one sample in a study of vaccination and CD4 T cells after COVID-19. TCRdb re-analysed the PCR reads in MiXCR, keeping a single row per CDR3 protein. The sample has 21,000 or so distinct CDR3 sequences, less than 75% seen once. Antigen specificity for these receptors is unknown. The sample was CD4+ T cells from blood, cultured in vitro. The receptor source for this set is a human donor who had recovered from COVID-19. The CDR3 runs from the conserved cysteine through the conserved F or W. A D gene is named only where the DNA matches it firmly. Size is stated for part of the rows, as once, few or many counts, or as a class when the clone is expanded.

TRBV7-2	NA	NA	TRBJ1-2	TGTGCCAGCAGCCCAACAGGCTATGGCTACACCTTC	CASSPTGYGYTF
TRBV21-1	NA	NA	TRBJ1-6	TGTGCCAGCAGCAAAGTACAGTCCGGGACAGGGGGCGGAAATTCACCCCTCCACTTT	CASSKVQSGTGGGNSPLHF
TRBV10-2	NA	once	TRBJ1-2	TGCGCCAGCCAGGCCAACGGACAGTATGGCTACACCTTC	CASQANGQYGYTF
TRBV7-9	TRBD2	few	TRBJ2-2	TGTGCCAGCAGCTTGACTAGCAGGTACGGAAGCACCGGGGAGCTGTTTTTT	CASSLTSRYGSTGELFF
TRBV20-1	NA	NA	TRBJ2-2	TGCAGTGCTTTCAGGGGTGCCACCGGGGAGCTGTTTTTT	CSAFRGATGELFF
TRBV27	NA	few	TRBJ2-5	TGTGCCAGCAGTTACCCTAGGGGTCTGGCCGGGGTAGAGACCCAGTACTTC	CASSYPRGLAGVETQYF
TRBV20-1	NA	NA	TRBJ2-5	TGCAGTGTCGCGCGGAGGGGGGAGACCCAGTACTTC	CSVARRGETQYF
TRBV7-9	TRBD2	few	TRBJ2-2	TGTGCCAGCAGCTTAGGGGTTGGAGCGGGGCTCACCGGGGAGCTGTTTTTT	CASSLGVGAGLTGELFF
TRBV28	NA	NA	TRBJ1-5	TGTGCCAGCAGTCGAGGGGATAGCAATCAGCCCCAGCATTTT	CASSRGDSNQPQHF
TRBV20-1	TRBD1	NA	TRBJ1-1	TGCAGTGCTAGAGATACCGGGACAGGGGGCCCCATCATGAACACTGAAGCTTTCTTT	CSARDTGTGGPIMNTEAFF
TRBV19	NA	NA	TRBJ2-7	TGTGCCAGTAGTAGGACGGGGAGTTGGACGGACAGTTCCTACGAGCAGTACTTC	CASSRTGSWTDSSYEQYF
TRBV20-1	NA	NA	TRBJ2-3	TGCAGTGCTAGTACAGATACGCAGTATTTT	CSASTDTQYF